Sequencing of this T cell receptor (beta chain) was carried out in a study of human T cells and chemical hapten exposure. Time point defined: patch test 3, about 24 weeks after DPC sensitization. Indicated treatment: therapeutic diphenylcyclopropenone sensitization with weekly scalp DPC. The CDR3 length is 15 residues. The germline gives CDR1 MNHNY, CDR2 SVGAGI (reference sequence). With 6 bases clipped from V and 5 bases from J, the junction kept 10 bases outside the gene matches. TCRdb independently ran MiXCR on the RACE reads; one entry per CDR3 protein. The table includes 90,000 to 110,000 distinct CDR3 sequences, less than 40% detected once.

Source: whole blood, taken in connection with sensitization to the hapten diphenylcyclopropenone (DPC). This chain links TRBV6-6 with TRBJ2-1, with 7 bases lining up with TRBD2. The TCR was taken from a man aged 35 to 55 with alopecia areata. Some clones in this sample may be carry-over from other donors' samples. CDR3 nucleotides: TGTGCCAGCAGGGCAAGGACTAGTTCGAACAATGAGCAGTTCTTC. Protein: CASRARTSSNNEQFF.